This entry lists 14 T cell receptor beta chains sequenced from one sample in a study of blood T cell repertoires in COVID-19. Repertoires were generated with immunoSEQ multiplex PCR, while TCRdb's copy carries only in-frame clones and drops some. The data contain fewer than 200,000 clones, over 80% of them singletons. The sequenced sample consisted of peripheral blood. The receptors here all came from a woman aged 70-85 years with acute or convalescent COVID-19.

The CDR3 sequence: CAWSVGLAGVTETQYF. DNA for the CDR3: TGTGCCTGGAGTGTAGGGCTAGCGGGAGTCACAGAGACCCAGTACTTC. The genes are TRBV30 and TRBJ2-5; 10 nucleotides align to TRBD2. CDR1 is GTSNPN, CDR2 SVGIG, per germline (reference sequence). The J segment lost 4 bases and the V segment lost 0 bases, leaving 8 bases of the junction unmatched. This CDR3 is built from 16 residues.

This clone rates as medium-sized (0.01 to 0.1%). The chain combines TRBV27 with TRBJ1-1; the match to TRBD1 covers 8 bases. CDR3 length: 14 amino acids. The junction had 9 bases not matched to a gene; V was cut back by 5 bases and J by 7 bases. Germline V gene data show CDR1 as MNHEY and CDR2 as SMNVEV (reference sequence). The CDR3 DNA reads TGTGCCAGCAGTCGCACAGGGGGATACGGTGAAGCTTTCTTT. It encodes CASSRTGGYGEAFF.

This chain connects TRBV29-1 to TRBJ1-1, with a tentative D call TRBD1 (6 bases). Trimming cost V 4 bases and J 4 bases, with 13 bases left between them. The CDR3 covers 13 residues. From germline, CDR1 is SQVTM and CDR2 ANQGSEA. The CDR3 DNA is TGCAGCGTTGCCGACAGGTCAGTCACTGAAGCTTTCTTT. This gives the protein CSVADRSVTEAFF.

The chain combines TRBV14 with TRBJ1-2; D is perhaps TRBD1 (5 bases). CDR3 length: 12 residues. The germline V gene has CDR1 SGHDN and CDR2 FVKESK. Trimming removed 4 bases at V and 4 bases at J, with 7 bases between. The CDR3: CASSRDSYGYTF. CDR3 DNA: TGTGCCAGCAGCCGAGACAGCTATGGCTACACCTTC.

The J gene is TRBJ2-4, the V gene TRBV7-9, with 7 bases identical to TRBD1. Germline CDR1 and CDR2: SEHNR and FQNEAQ (reference sequence). V shed 5 bases and J 0 bases; nucleotides not matched to a gene: 10. CDR3 length: 17 residues. The CDR3 DNA reads as TGTGCCAGCAGCCGGACCGGGACAGCTTCAGCCAAAAACATTCAGTACTTC. Its translation is CASSRTGTASAKNIQYF.

The chain couples TRBV5-1 to TRBJ1-3; 8 bases fit TRBD1. The CDR3 is 15 amino acids. Trimming removed 0 bases from V and 3 bases from J; junction bases left unmatched: 2. Germline values: CDR1 SGHRS, CDR2 YFSETQ. This CDR3 reads CASSLAGGNGNTIYF. The CDR3 DNA reads as TGCGCCAGCAGCTTGGCAGGGGGCAATGGAAACACCATATATTTT.

The rearrangement joins TRBV30 to TRBJ1-1, with a possible D match to TRBD1 (6 bases). Germline CDR1 is GTSNPN and CDR2 is SVGIG (reference sequence). V dropped 2 bases and J dropped 6 bases, with 16 bases sitting between them. The CDR3 is 14 amino acids. DNA for the CDR3: TGTGCCTGGAGTCCACCGGACAGAATAGCTGAAGCTTTCTTT. As protein: CAWSPPDRIAEAFF. Combining the CDR3 with reference TRBV30 and TRBJ1-1 gives the whole variable domain SQTIHQWPATLVQPVGSPLSLECTVEGTSNPNLYWYRQAAGRGLQLLFYSVGIGQISSEVPQNLSASRPQDRQFILSSKKLLLSDSGFYLCAWSPPDRIAEAFFGQGTRLTVV.

The CDR3 region has the DNA TGTGCCAGCAGCGTAGGCACTAGCGCGGATACGCAGTATTTT. Translated, it gives CASSVGTSADTQYF. The chain is built from TRBV9 and TRBJ2-3, with 7 nucleotides matching TRBD2. Germline V gives CDR1 SGDLS, CDR2 YYNGEE. The CDR3 spans 14 residues. Trimming at V came to 0 bases and at J to 6 bases, leaving 4 bases not matched to a gene.

The chain links TRBV5-8 to TRBJ2-7, with a possible D match to TRBD1 (5 bases). V lost 0 bases, J lost 3 bases, and 16 bases lay in between. CDR1 is SGHTS, CDR2 YDEGEE, per germline. The CDR3 extends over 16 amino acids. The DNA for the CDR3 is TGTGCCAGCAGCTTGGTTGGGGCAGGGAACGACTACGAGCAGTACTTC. Protein: CASSLVGAGNDYEQYF. Supplemented by reference TRBV5-8 and TRBJ2-7, the full variable domain reads EAGVTQSPTHLIKTRGQQATLRCSPISGHTSVYWYQQALGLGLQFLLWYDEGEERNRGNFPPRFSGRQFPNYSSELNVNALELEDSALYLCASSLVGAGNDYEQYFGPGTRLTVT.

This clone was detected a few times. The rearrangement links TRBV9 to TRBJ1-3, with D perhaps matching TRBD1 (6 bases). Germline V gene sequence: CDR1 SGDLS, CDR2 YYNGEE. The CDR3 is made up of 17 amino acids. Between the trimmed V and J ends, which lost 4 bases and 1 base, there was a span of 18 bases. The CDR3 region is CASSKKGLGQSGNTIYF. CDR3 sequence (DNA): TGTGCCAGCAGCAAAAAGGGCCTCGGACAGTCTGGAAACACCATATATTTT.

This rearrangement joins TRBV29-1 to TRBJ1-1; TRBD1 matches at 9 bases. The CDR3 spans 14 residues. The V gene's germline CDR1 is SQVTM and CDR2 ANQGSEA. J lost 1 base, V lost 1 base, and 1 base had no gene match. CDR3 region: CSVEGQGGNTEAFF. Here the CDR3 DNA reads TGCAGCGTTGAAGGACAGGGGGGGAACACTGAAGCTTTCTTT.

This clone was seen more than once but under ten times. The chain recombines TRBV30 with TRBJ2-4; TRBD1 might be the D (5 bases). Per germline, CDR1 GTSNPN and CDR2 SVGIG (reference sequence). V lost 0 bases, J lost 8 bases, and 11 bases lay in between. The CDR3 spans 13 residues. CDR3 bases: TGTGCCTGGAGTGTCCCCAGGGAACACATTCAGTACTTC. It yields the protein CAWSVPREHIQYF.

CDR3 in amino acids: CASSGTGDPPLYGYTF. As DNA, the CDR3 is TGTGCCAGCAGCGGAACGGGGGACCCCCCCCTCTATGGCTACACCTTC. The V and J genes are TRBV7-9 and TRBJ1-2, with D maybe TRBD1 (5 bases). CDR1 and CDR2 (germline): SEHNR, FQNEAQ (reference sequence). CDR3 size: 16 residues. The V end was cut by 5 bases, the J end by 4 bases, with 20 bases between.

This clone was seen a single time. The chain uses TRBV5-1 and TRBJ1-3; 7 bases are a match to TRBD1. Germline V CDR1 and CDR2: SGHRS, YFSETQ. This CDR3 comprises 17 residues. V was clipped by 3 bases and J by 2 bases; unmatched bases: 11. CDR3 DNA: TGCGCCAGCAGCTCAGGATCCCAGACAGGGACTGGAAACACCATATATTTT. The encoded protein is CASSSGSQTGTGNTIYF.